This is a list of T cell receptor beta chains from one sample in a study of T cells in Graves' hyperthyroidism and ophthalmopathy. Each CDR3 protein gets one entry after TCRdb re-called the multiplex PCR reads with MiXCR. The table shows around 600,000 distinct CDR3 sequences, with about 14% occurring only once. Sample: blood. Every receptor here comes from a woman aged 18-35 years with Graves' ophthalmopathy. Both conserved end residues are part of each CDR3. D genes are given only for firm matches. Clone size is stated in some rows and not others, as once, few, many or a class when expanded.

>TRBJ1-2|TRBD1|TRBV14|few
TGTGCCAGCGGATCAAAAGACAGGGGGCTCGGGCTTTCTAACTATGGCTACACCTTC
CASGSKDRGLGLSNYGYTF
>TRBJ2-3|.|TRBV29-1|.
TGCAGCGTCGGGACTTATATAGAAGGTACGCAGTATTTT
CSVGTYIEGTQYF
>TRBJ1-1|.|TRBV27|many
TGTGCCAGCAGCCGGACACCCAGCACTGAAGCTTTCTTT
CASSRTPSTEAFF
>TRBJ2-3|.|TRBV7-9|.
TGTGCCAGCAGCTCCTCTTTCACAGATACGCAGTATTTT
CASSSSFTDTQYF
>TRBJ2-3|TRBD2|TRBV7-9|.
TGTGCCAGCAGCAAAACTAGCGGGAGGAGCACAGATACGCAGTATTTT
CASSKTSGRSTDTQYF
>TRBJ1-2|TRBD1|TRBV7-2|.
TGTGCCAGCAGCTTTGCCGGGACAGGGGGGGATGGCTACACCTTC
CASSFAGTGGDGYTF
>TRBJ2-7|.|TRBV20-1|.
TGCAGTGCTAGGGACAAAAACAGGGTTCGTCGGGACGAGCAGTACTTC
CSARDKNRVRRDEQYF
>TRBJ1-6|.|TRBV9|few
TGTGCCAGCAGCCGTCTTGCAGGATTAGGGGATAATTCACCCCTCCACTTT
CASSRLAGLGDNSPLHF
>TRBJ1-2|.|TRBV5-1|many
TGCGCCAGCAGCTTGATAGGATCTGGCTACACCTTC
CASSLIGSGYTF
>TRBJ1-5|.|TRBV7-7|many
TGTGCTAGCAGACCGAACAACCCCGGGACGGATAGCAATCAGCCCCAGCATTTT
CASRPNNPGTDSNQPQHF
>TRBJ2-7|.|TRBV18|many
TGTGCCAGCTCACCACCTGACCGCGACTACGAGCAGTACTTC
CASSPPDRDYEQYF
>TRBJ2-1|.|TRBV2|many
TGTGCCAGCAGTGAAGTCTTATCCAATGAGCAGTTCTTC
CASSEVLSNEQFF
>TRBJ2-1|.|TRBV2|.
TGTGCCAGCAGCGGCCTTTGCAGGCTGTTTTGCTCCTGCAATGAGCAGTTCTTC
CASSGLCRLFCSCNEQFF
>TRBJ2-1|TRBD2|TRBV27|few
TGTGCCAGCAGCTCCGGGACTACCTTATACAATGAGCAGTTCTTC
CASSSGTTLYNEQFF
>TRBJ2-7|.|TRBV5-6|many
TGTGCCAGCAGCTTGGGGTACCAGGGCTACGAGCAGTACTTC
CASSLGYQGYEQYF
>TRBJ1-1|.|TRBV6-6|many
TGTGCCAGCAGTTACTCGGTAGTGAGCAGTAAAGGTTTCTTT
CASSYSVVSSKGFF
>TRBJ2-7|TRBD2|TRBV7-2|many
TGTGCCAGCAGCTTAAGCACTAGCGGGAGAGAGCAGTACTTC
CASSLSTSGREQYF
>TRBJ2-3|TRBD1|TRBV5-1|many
TGCGCCAGCAGCATAACAGGGGTCACAGATACGCAGTATTTT
CASSITGVTDTQYF
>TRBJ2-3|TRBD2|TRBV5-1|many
TGCGCCAGCAGCTTGGGGCCTAGCGGAGTAAATACGCAGTATTTT
CASSLGPSGVNTQYF
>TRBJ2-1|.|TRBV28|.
TGTGCCAGCAGTCACAGCACTCGACCATCCTACAATGAGCAGTTCTTC
CASSHSTRPSYNEQFF
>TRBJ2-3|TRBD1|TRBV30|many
TGTGCCTGGACAGGGGGCTTAAGCACAGATACGCAGTATTTT
CAWTGGLSTDTQYF
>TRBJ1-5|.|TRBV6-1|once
TGTGCCAGCCGGGGAGGGTTTGAGCCCCAGCATTTT
CASRGGFEPQHF
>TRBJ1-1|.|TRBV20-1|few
TGCAGTGCTAGAATCAATATGAACACTGAAGCTTTCTTT
CSARINMNTEAFF
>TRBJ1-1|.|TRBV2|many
TGTGCCAGCACCTGGGGGGGGAAGGACACTGAAGCTTTCTTT
CASTWGGKDTEAFF
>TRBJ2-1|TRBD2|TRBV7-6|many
TGTGCCAGCAGCTTAGAGCGGGATAGCTCCTACAATGAGCAGTTCTTC
CASSLERDSSYNEQFF
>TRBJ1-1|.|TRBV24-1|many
TGTGCCACTGTTAATGATCATGAAGCTTTCTTT
CATVNDHEAFF
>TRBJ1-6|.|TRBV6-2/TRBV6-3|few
TGTGCCAGCAGCAAACTGGGGAGCTCCTATAATTCACCCCTCCACTTT
CASSKLGSSYNSPLHF
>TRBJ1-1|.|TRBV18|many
TGTGCCAGCTCACCACTATCCCAGTTGAACACTGAAGCTTTCTTT
CASSPLSQLNTEAFF
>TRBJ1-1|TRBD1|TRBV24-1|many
TGTGCCACCAGTGATTTGGGACAGGGGCCGAACACTGAAGCTTTCTTT
CATSDLGQGPNTEAFF
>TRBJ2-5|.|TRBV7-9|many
TGTGCCAGCACCCTTCTCGGGTTGTCGGGGGAGACCCAGTACTTC
CASTLLGLSGETQYF
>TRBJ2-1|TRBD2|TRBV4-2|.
TGTGCCAGCAGCCAAATATCACTAGCGGGAGCAGGGGAGCAGTTCTTC
CASSQISLAGAGEQFF
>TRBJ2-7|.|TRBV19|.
TGTGCCAGAGGCATTACTAGCCGACTCTCCTACGAGCAGTACTTC
CARGITSRLSYEQYF
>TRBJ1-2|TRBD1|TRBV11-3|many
TGTGCCAGCAGCTTAGATCATTGGACAGGGTCTTCGTCTCCCTTGGACTATGGCTACACCTTC
CASSLDHWTGSSSPLDYGYTF
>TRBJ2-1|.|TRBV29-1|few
TGCAGCGTTGACACCGCGACAGTCCATGAGCAGTTCTTC
CSVDTATVHEQFF
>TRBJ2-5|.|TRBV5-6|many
TGTGCCAGCAGCTTGTTGCCCGAAGGGGCCCAGTACTTC
CASSLLPEGAQYF
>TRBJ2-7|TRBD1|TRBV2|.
TGTGCCAGCAGCTCCACTCCGGGACAGGGGACTTACGAGCAGTACTTC
CASSSTPGQGTYEQYF
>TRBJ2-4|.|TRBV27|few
TGTGCCAGCAGTCTTCGGCCCCCTGAGGCCAAAAACATTCAGTACTTC
CASSLRPPEAKNIQYF
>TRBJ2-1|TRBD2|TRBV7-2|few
TGTGCCAGCAGCTTATACGGGAGGGTTAGTAATGAGCAGCTCTTC
CASSLYGRVSNEQLF
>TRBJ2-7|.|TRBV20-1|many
TGCAGTGCTAGAGAACCGGGACAAAACTACGAGCAGTACTTC
CSAREPGQNYEQYF
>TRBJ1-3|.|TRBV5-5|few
TGTGCCAGCAGCTTTAGCTCCTCTGGAAACACCATATATTTT
CASSFSSSGNTIYF
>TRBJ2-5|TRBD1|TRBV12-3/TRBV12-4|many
TGTGCCAGCACCACCGACAGGGGAGAGACCCAGTACTTC
CASTTDRGETQYF
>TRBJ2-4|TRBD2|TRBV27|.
TGTGCCAGCAGTTTGTTGTCTACTAGCGGGAGTCTAGCCAAAAACACTCAGTACTTC
CASSLLSTSGSLAKNTQYF
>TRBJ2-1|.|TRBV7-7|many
TGTGCTAGCAGCTTAGCCCGGGCCTCCAATGAGCAGTTCTTC
CASSLARASNEQFF
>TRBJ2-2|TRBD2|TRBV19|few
TGTGCCAGTAGTAAAAACTCAGCGGGGGACGGGGAGCTGTTTTTT
CASSKNSAGDGELFF
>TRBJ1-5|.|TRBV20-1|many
TGCAGTGCTAGAGATGAGGTGTGGGGAAGGGGGGATCAGCCCCAGCATTTT
CSARDEVWGRGDQPQHF
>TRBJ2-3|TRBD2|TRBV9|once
TGTGCCAGCAGCGTTAGCGGGAGAATAGTAGATACGCAGTATTTT
CASSVSGRIVDTQYF
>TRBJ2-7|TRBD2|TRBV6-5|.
TGTGCCAGCAGTTACCCCTCCATGCGGGAGAGGATAGACGAGCAGTACTTC
CASSYPSMRERIDEQYF
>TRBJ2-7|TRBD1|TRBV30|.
TGTGCCTGGAGCCGACAGGGGATGGGCGAGCAGTACTTC
CAWSRQGMGEQYF
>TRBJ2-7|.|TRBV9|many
TGTGCCAGCCGAGGTTACGAGCAGTACTTC
CASRGYEQYF
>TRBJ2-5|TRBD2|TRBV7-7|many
TGTGCTAGCAGCTTTCAACTAGCGGGAGTTGGGGAGACCCAGTACTTC
CASSFQLAGVGETQYF
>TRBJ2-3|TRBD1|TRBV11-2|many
TGTGCCAGCAGCTTAGTGGGACAGGGCACAGATACGCAGTATTTT
CASSLVGQGTDTQYF
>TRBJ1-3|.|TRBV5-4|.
TGTGCCAGCAGCTTGCAGGGAGGAGGAAACACCATATATTTT
CASSLQGGGNTIYF
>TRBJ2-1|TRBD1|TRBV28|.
TGTGCCAGTGACCGGGACAGGGACTACAATGAGCAGTTCTTC
CASDRDRDYNEQFF
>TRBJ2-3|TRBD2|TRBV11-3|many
TGTGCCAGCAGCTTAGATCTCTGGCGGGAGGGCCAAACAGATACGCAGTATTTT
CASSLDLWREGQTDTQYF
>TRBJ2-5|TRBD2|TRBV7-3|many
TGTGCCAGCAGCTCAGCTCAGGGAGGGCAAGAGACCCAGTACTTC
CASSSAQGGQETQYF
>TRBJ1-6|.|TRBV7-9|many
TGTGCCAGCAGCTTAGTACAGCATAATTCACCCCTCCACTTT
CASSLVQHNSPLHF
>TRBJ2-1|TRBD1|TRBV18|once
TGTGCCAGCTCACCGGATACAGGGGGCTACAATGAGCAGTTCTTC
CASSPDTGGYNEQFF
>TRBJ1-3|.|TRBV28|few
TGTGCCAGCAATTCACAGGGAAGCTCTGGAAACACCATATATTTT
CASNSQGSSGNTIYF
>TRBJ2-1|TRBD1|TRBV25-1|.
TGTGCCAGCACCCGGGACAGGGGGCGGGATGAGCAGTTCTTC
CASTRDRGRDEQFF
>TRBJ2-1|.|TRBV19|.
TGTGCCAGTAGTATAGGGACAGAGAACAATGAGCAGTTCTTC
CASSIGTENNEQFF